A selection of T cell receptor beta chains follows, all from one sample in a study of cytomegalovirus exposure and HLA in healthy donors. Clones were sequenced by immunoSEQ multiplex PCR, and TCRdb holds only the in-frame ones, with some missing. The data contain about 130,000 clones, approximately 83% of them singletons. The sample consisted of PBMCs. Receptor source: a girl aged 2-10 years in good health and CMV-seronegative. The CDR3 runs from the conserved cysteine through the conserved F or W. The D gene is left open where the match is weak. Clone size, where shown, is once, few, many, or a class for clones that have expanded.

TRBJ2-7 | - | - | TRBV7-2 | CASSLKPGPHNHNNEQYF | TGTGCCAGCAGCTTAAAACCAGGGCCCCACAACCACAACAACGAGCAGTACTTC
TRBJ2-2 | - | - | TRBV19 | CASEKTRPGELFF | TGTGCCAGTGAGAAGACACGCCCCGGGGAGCTGTTTTTT
TRBJ2-2 | once | - | TRBV9 | CASSVTGGNTGELFF | TGTGCCAGCAGCGTAACCGGGGGGAACACCGGGGAGCTGTTTTTT
TRBJ2-3 | - | TRBD2 | TRBV4-1 | CASSQATLGGSDTQYF | TGCGCCAGCAGCCAAGCTACCCTGGGGGGGTCAGATACGCAGTATTTT
TRBJ2-7 | - | TRBD2 | TRBV7-2 | CASSLGGLADEQYF | TGTGCCAGCAGCTTAGGAGGACTAGCGGACGAGCAGTACTTC
TRBJ2-5 | - | TRBD2 | TRBV4-2 | CASSQDGSGGTQETQYF | TGTGCCAGCAGCCAAGATGGAAGCGGGGGGACACAAGAGACCCAGTACTTC
TRBJ2-7 | - | - | TRBV11-2 | CASSSPDRLAYEQYF | TGTGCCAGCAGCTCTCCTGACAGGTTGGCCTACGAGCAGTACTTC
TRBJ1-4 | - | - | TRBV5-4 | CASSWRQQAEKLFF | TGTGCCAGCAGCTGGCGGCAACAGGCGGAAAAACTGTTTTTT
TRBJ2-7 | - | TRBD2 | TRBV5-1 | CASSSSTAGVSEQYF | TGCGCCAGCAGCTCCTCCACAGCGGGAGTCTCCGAGCAGTACTTC
TRBJ1-1 | - | - | TRBV30 | CAWGQLMNTEAFF | TGTGCCTGGGGACAGCTCATGAACACTGAAGCTTTCTTT
TRBJ2-7 | once | - | TRBV15 | CATSSTGSRSAYEQYF | TGTGCCACCAGCAGTACCGGGTCTCGGAGCGCCTACGAGCAGTACTTC
TRBJ2-7 | - | - | TRBV19 | CASSSLAADYEQYF | TGTGCCAGTAGTAGTCTGGCGGCAGACTACGAGCAGTACTTC
TRBJ1-3 | - | TRBD1 | TRBV25-1 | CASSRQGKGNTIYF | TGTGCCAGCAGTAGACAGGGGAAAGGAAACACCATATATTTT
TRBJ1-4 | - | TRBD1 | TRBV2 | CASSETGASTNEKLFF | TGTGCCAGCAGCGAAACAGGGGCTTCAACTAATGAAAAACTGTTTTTT